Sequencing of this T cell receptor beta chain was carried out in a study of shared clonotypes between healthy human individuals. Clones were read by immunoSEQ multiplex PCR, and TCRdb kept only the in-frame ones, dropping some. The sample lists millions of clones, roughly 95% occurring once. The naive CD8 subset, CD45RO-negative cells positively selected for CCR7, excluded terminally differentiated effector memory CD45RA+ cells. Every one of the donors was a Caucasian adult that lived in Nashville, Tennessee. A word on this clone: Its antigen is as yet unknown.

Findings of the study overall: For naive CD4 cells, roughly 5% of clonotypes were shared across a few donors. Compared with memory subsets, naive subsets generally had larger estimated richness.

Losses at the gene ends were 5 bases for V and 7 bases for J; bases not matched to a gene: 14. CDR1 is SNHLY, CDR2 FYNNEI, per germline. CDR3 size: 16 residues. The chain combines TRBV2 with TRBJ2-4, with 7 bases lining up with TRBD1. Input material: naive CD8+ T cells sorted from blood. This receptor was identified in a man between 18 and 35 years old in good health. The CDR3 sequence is CASSRRSGQDPNIQYF. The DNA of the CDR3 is TGTGCCAGCAGTAGGCGGTCCGGACAGGACCCCAACATTCAGTACTTC.